This passage covers 20 T cell receptor beta chains from one sample sequenced in a study of T cell responses to AZD1222 COVID-19 vaccine. Only in-frame clones appear in the TCRdb table, and some are missing; sequencing was by immunoSEQ multiplex PCR. This table has under 170,000 clones, around 95% appearing once. Sequencing was performed on peripheral blood, taken on day 0 of AZD1222 vaccination. The source is an adult in good health.

J is TRBJ1-1 and V is TRBV2; a possible D gene is TRBD1 (6 bases). This CDR3 has 15 amino acids. Germline V gene sequence: CDR1 SNHLY, CDR2 FYNNEI. The germline V and J ends were trimmed by 2 bases and 4 bases, with 14 bases remaining between them. Here the CDR3 DNA reads TGTGCCAGCAGTGAAAGTTGGCCAGGGGCCACTGAAGCTTTCTTT. Protein: CASSESWPGATEAFF.

The chain joins TRBV23-1 to TRBJ1-1; D gene ambiguous. Being an ORF, TRBV23-1 has a function that is uncertain. The germline V and J ends were trimmed by 0 bases and 0 bases, with 11 bases remaining between them. The CDR3 runs 16 residues. CDR3 loop: CASSQSPVWVNTEAFF. DNA of the CDR3: TGCGCCAGCAGTCAATCGCCGGTATGGGTGAACACTGAAGCTTTCTTT.

The chain couples TRBV28 to TRBJ1-3, with a tentative D call TRBD1 (5 bases). This CDR3 region has 15 residues. The V gene's germline CDR1 is MDHEN and CDR2 SYDVKM. The V end lost 8 bases, the J end lost 0 bases, and 14 bases lay between the germline ends. The CDR3 region has the DNA TGTGCCAGCGGGGGAATTAACCGCTCTGGAAACACCATATATTTT. Translation gives CASGGINRSGNTIYF.

This rearrangement joins TRBV19 to TRBJ2-5; 10 nucleotides agree with TRBD1. This CDR3 is 16 amino acids long. Germline V lookup: CDR1 LNHDA, CDR2 SQIVND (reference sequence). V gave up 3 bases and J gave up 2 bases; unmatched junction bases: 6. The CDR3 DNA follows: TGTGCCAGTAGTATGGGACAGGGGCGGCTGCAAGAGACCCAGTACTTC. Translating gives CASSMGQGRLQETQYF.

The chain uses TRBV7-2 and TRBJ1-4; no reliable D call. The CDR3 consists of 15 residues. The germline gives CDR1 SGHTA, CDR2 FQGNSA. The ends were cut back, 1 base at V and 0 bases at J, with 6 bases in the middle. In DNA, the CDR3 is TGTGCCAGCAGCTTAGTAGCCGCAACTAATGAAAAACTGTTTTTT. Encoded protein: CASSLVAATNEKLFF.

This clone was detected a few times. CDR3 DNA sequence: TGCGCCAGCAGCTTGCTCCTACAGGGAGGCAATCAGCCCCAGCATTTT. It specifies CASSLLLQGGNQPQHF. V usage is TRBV5-1 and J usage is TRBJ1-5; TRBD1 might be the D (6 bases). CDR3 length: 16 residues. Germline lookup yields CDR1 SGHRS and CDR2 YFSETQ. V shed 1 base and J shed 2 bases, with 13 bases lying between them.

This chain connects TRBV6-5 to TRBJ1-1, with 8 nucleotides matching TRBD1. This CDR3 spans 14 amino acids. With V trimmed by 6 bases and J by 3 bases, 6 bases remained unmatched. Germline V gives CDR1 MNHEY, CDR2 SVGAGI. The CDR3 sequence is CASSPGGLDTEAFF. Here the CDR3 DNA reads TGTGCCAGCAGCCCAGGGGGCCTGGACACTGAAGCTTTCTTT.

The V gene is TRBV5-4, the J gene TRBJ2-5; 7 bases align to TRBD1. The germline V gene encodes CDR1 SGHNT and CDR2 YYREEE (reference sequence). CDR3 length: 15 amino acids. V lost 3 bases to trimming and J lost 5 bases; unmatched junction nucleotides: 10. The CDR3: CASSSPGQTGETQYF. CDR3 nucleotide sequence: TGTGCCAGCAGCTCACCGGGACAGACAGGGGAGACCCAGTACTTC.

CDR3 loop: CASSLVLGQGAGGANVLTF. In DNA form, the CDR3 reads TGTGCCAGCAGCTTAGTCTTGGGACAGGGGGCTGGTGGGGCCAACGTCCTGACTTTC. J is TRBJ2-6 and V is TRBV7-9; 12 nucleotides align to TRBD1. Trimming cost V 1 base and J 3 bases; bases outside gene matches: 7. The CDR3 runs 19 residues. The germline V gene encodes CDR1 SEHNR and CDR2 FQNEAQ (reference sequence).

The chain couples TRBV28 to TRBJ2-5, with no clear D. Germline CDR1 and CDR2: MDHEN and SYDVKM. CDR3 length: 10 amino acids. With 5 bases removed from V and 4 bases from J, the gap between germline ends came to 2 bases. Here the CDR3 reads CASSTETQYF. DNA for the CDR3: TGTGCCAGCAGTACAGAGACCCAGTACTTC.

The chain carries TRBV7-2 and TRBJ2-5; D possibly corresponds to TRBD1 (6 bases). Looked up from germline, CDR1 is SGHTA and CDR2 is FQGNSA. The V end lost 1 base, the J end lost 2 bases, and 11 bases lay between the germline ends. The CDR3 spans 15 residues. The CDR3 DNA reads as TGTGCCAGCAGCTTAGGGACAGTCAGGCAAGAGACCCAGTACTTC. Amino acids: CASSLGTVRQETQYF.

The chain is built from TRBV5-4 and TRBJ1-2; maybe TRBD1 (5 bases). The CDR3 totals 17 residues. CDR1 and CDR2 (germline): SGHNT, YYREEE (reference sequence). Trimming shortened V by 1 base and J by 7 bases, and 23 bases separated the two germline ends. Here the CDR3 DNA reads TGTGCCAGCAGCTTGCTCTCTCAGGGAGGGTCTGTGGTTGGCTACACCTTC. Translation: CASSLLSQGGSVVGYTF. Together with reference TRBV5-4 and TRBJ1-2, the CDR3 gives the full variable domain: ETGVTQSPTHLIKTRGQQVTLRCSSQSGHNTVSWYQQALGQGPQFIFQYYREEENGRGNFPPRFSGLQFPNYSSELNVNALELDDSALYLCASSLLSQGGSVVGYTFGSGTRLTVV.

This clone was detected only once. This chain connects TRBV4-1 to TRBJ1-5; the D gene is possibly TRBD1 (6 bases). This CDR3 comprises 19 residues. Per the germline V gene, CDR1 is MGHRA and CDR2 is YSYEKL. V was trimmed by 2 bases and J by 0 bases, leaving 20 bases between them. Written as DNA, the CDR3 is TGCGCCAGCAGCCAATTCCGCCAGGACAGCCCTTATAGCAATCAGCCCCAGCATTTT. This gives the protein CASSQFRQDSPYSNQPQHF.

This clone was seen a handful of times. CDR3 loop: CASSWTGYSNQPQHF. DNA of the CDR3: TGTGCCAGTAGTTGGACAGGGTATAGCAATCAGCCCCAGCATTTT. The J gene is TRBJ1-5, the V gene TRBV19, with TRBD1 identical over 8 bases. The germline V gene encodes CDR1 LNHDA and CDR2 SQIVND (reference sequence). This CDR3 spans 15 amino acids. The V and J ends lost 5 bases and 0 bases, in that order; junction bases with no gene match: 3.

The chain recombines TRBV2 with TRBJ1-2, with 11 bases matching TRBD1. With 8 bases clipped from V and 4 bases from J, the junction kept 15 bases outside the gene matches. The germline gives CDR1 SNHLY, CDR2 FYNNEI. The CDR3 consists of 17 residues. The CDR3 nucleotides read TGTGCCAGCGATCTGGGGACAGGGGGTTCATTCGGCTATGGCTACACCTTC. Its translation is CASDLGTGGSFGYGYTF.

The rearrangement joins TRBV4-1 to TRBJ1-1; 7 bases line up with TRBD1. Trimming removed 4 bases from V and 2 bases from J; junction bases left unmatched: 10. Germline values: CDR1 MGHRA, CDR2 YSYEKL. The CDR3 extends over 16 amino acids. The CDR3 DNA reads TGCGCCAGCAGCCTAAAGCCCGGGACAGCAAACACTGAAGCTTTCTTT. Protein: CASSLKPGTANTEAFF.

The genes are TRBV10-3 and TRBJ1-2; D uncertain. The V end was cut by 0 bases, the J end by 7 bases, with 15 bases between. The germline gives CDR1 ENHRY, CDR2 SYGVKD. The CDR3 spans 15 residues. CDR3 in DNA: TGTGCCATCAGTGAGTCGGAAGCCATCATCAGTGGCTACACCTTC. This gives the protein CAISESEAIISGYTF.

This clone has only one observation. The J gene is TRBJ1-1, the V gene TRBV19; D may be TRBD1 (5 bases). V shed 6 bases and J shed 8 bases, with 16 bases lying between them. There are 13 residues in the CDR3. Germline assignment: CDR1 LNHDA and CDR2 SQIVND (reference sequence). The CDR3 DNA follows: TGTGCCAGTAGGGCCCAGACCGGGGCGGAAGCTTTCTTT. Protein: CASRAQTGAEAFF.

This clone was seen once. V gene TRBV5-1 combines with J gene TRBJ2-1; D call uncertain. Trimming removed 0 bases at V and 4 bases at J, with 8 bases between. This CDR3 is built from 14 residues. Germline V lookup: CDR1 SGHRS, CDR2 YFSETQ. CDR3 nucleotides: TGCGCCAGCAGCTTGGCCTGGCAGTACAATGAGCAGTTCTTC. Translating gives CASSLAWQYNEQFF.

The chain has TRBV19 and TRBJ1-5; no reliable D call. The CDR3 has 11 amino acids. Germline CDR1 is LNHDA and CDR2 is SQIVND (reference sequence). V was trimmed by 4 bases and J by 11 bases, leaving 9 bases between them. The CDR3 loop reads CASSTGMAQHF. The CDR3, as DNA: TGTGCCAGTAGTACGGGGATGGCCCAGCATTTT.